These 27 T cell receptor beta chains were all obtained from the same sample, sequenced in a study of blood T cell repertoires in COVID-19. Using immunoSEQ multiplex PCR, the repertoire was profiled, and TCRdb retains in-frame clones only, with some absent. Of 310,000 or so clones listed, roughly 87% are singletons. What was sequenced was PBMCs or T cells enriched from blood (not recorded which). The receptors shown here come from a woman aged 18-29 years who had recovered from COVID-19.

The CDR3 loop is CASSHLEVEETQYF. CDR3 nucleotide sequence: TGTGCCAGCAGCCACTTAGAGGTGGAAGAGACCCAGTACTTC. The V call is TRBV3-1 (or the pseudogene TRBV3-2), the J call TRBJ2-5; D is unclear. Germline V lookup: CDR1 LGHDT, CDR2 YNNKEL (reference sequence). The length of the CDR3 is 14 residues. V lost 3 bases to trimming and J lost 3 bases, with 11 bases between them.

CDR3 protein: CASGGTAYNSPLHF. Written as DNA, the CDR3 is TGTGCCAGCGGCGGGACGGCCTATAATTCACCCCTCCACTTT. The rearrangement uses TRBV6-5 and TRBJ1-6; the D gene is possibly TRBD1 (5 bases). Germline CDR1 and CDR2: MNHEY and SVGAGI. With 8 bases removed from V and 2 bases from J, the gap between germline ends came to 10 bases. CDR3 length: 14 residues.

The V call is TRBV29-1, the J call TRBJ2-3; TRBD1 matches at 8 bases. This CDR3 region has 15 residues. Germline V gene data show CDR1 as SQVTM and CDR2 as ANQGSEA. V lost 4 bases, J lost 2 bases, and 8 bases stayed unmatched. DNA of the CDR3: TGCAGCGTTGGGCCAGGGGGCACCTACACAGATACGCAGTATTTT. It yields the protein CSVGPGGTYTDTQYF.

The V call is TRBV4-2, the J call TRBJ1-2; TRBD1 matches 9 bases. V was clipped by 1 base and J by 6 bases; unmatched bases: 9. CDR1 and CDR2 from the germline V gene are LGHNA and YNFKEQ. The CDR3 is made up of 16 amino acids. The CDR3 here is CASSQVPGQGINGYTF. The CDR3 nucleotides are TGTGCCAGCAGCCAAGTCCCGGGACAGGGTATCAATGGCTACACCTTC.

This clone was seen only once. V gene TRBV7-2 combines with J gene TRBJ1-1; D unclear. The V end was cut by 3 bases, the J end by 3 bases, with 8 bases between. The CDR3 is 13 residues long. The germline CDR1 and CDR2 sequences are SGHTA and FQGNSA. This CDR3 is CASSFGRYTEAFF. The CDR3 coding sequence is TGTGCCAGCAGCTTTGGGAGGTACACTGAAGCTTTCTTT.

The chain couples TRBV25-1 to TRBJ2-2; 11 nucleotides agree with TRBD1. The CDR3 spans 16 residues. Trimming took 5 bases from V and 5 from J; bases not matched to a gene: 7. Germline V CDR1 and CDR2: MGHDK, SYGVNS. The CDR3 coding sequence is TGTGCCAGCAGTCCACCGGGACAGGGGGTAACCGGGGAGCTGTTTTTT. Amino acid sequence: CASSPPGQGVTGELFF. Using reference TRBV25-1 and TRBJ2-2 for the parts outside the CDR3, the full variable domain is EADIYQTPRYLVIGTGKKITLECSQTMGHDKMYWYQQDPGMELHLIHYSYGVNSTEKGDLSSESTVSRIRTEHFPLTLESARPSHTSQYLCASSPPGQGVTGELFFGEGSRLTVL.

The V and J genes are TRBV4-2 and TRBJ2-5, with 9 positions matching TRBD1. Germline lookup yields CDR1 LGHNA and CDR2 YNFKEQ. Trimming cost V 4 bases and J 4 bases; bases outside gene matches: 4. The CDR3 loop spans 14 amino acids. CDR3 sequence reads: CASSRNRGRETQYF. Here the CDR3 DNA reads TGTGCCAGCAGCCGGAACAGGGGGCGAGAGACCCAGTACTTC.

This clone was recorded once. The chain couples TRBV5-8 to TRBJ2-5; 8 positions match TRBD1. The V gene's germline CDR1 is SGHTS and CDR2 YDEGEE. J lost 8 bases, V lost 4 bases, and 16 bases had no gene match. The CDR3 contains 16 residues. The CDR3: CASSPDGDRSRETQYF. DNA for the CDR3: TGTGCCAGCAGCCCCGACGGGGACAGGTCAAGAGAAACCCAGTACTTC.

The J gene is TRBJ2-6, the V gene TRBV29-1; TRBD1 matches at 7 bases. The CDR3 consists of 14 residues. Germline trimming cut 7 bases from V and 4 bases from J; bases unmatched to any gene: 7. Germline assignment: CDR1 SQVTM and CDR2 ANQGSEA. This CDR3 is CSAIQGRGANVLTF. The CDR3 DNA reads TGCAGCGCCATACAGGGGCGGGGGGCCAACGTCCTGACTTTC.

This chain links TRBV4-2 with TRBJ1-1; 10 bases fit TRBD1. Germline V lookup: CDR1 LGHNA, CDR2 YNFKEQ. Trimming took 2 bases from V and 11 from J; bases not matched to a gene: 5. There are 13 residues in the CDR3. DNA of the CDR3: TGTGCCAGCAGCCAAATCCGGGACAGGGGCGCTTTCTTT. Translated, it gives CASSQIRDRGAFF.

The V call is TRBV28, the J call TRBJ1-1; D remains unclear. The V gene's germline CDR1 is MDHEN and CDR2 SYDVKM. The CDR3 runs to 11 residues. V was clipped by 3 bases and J by 6 bases, with 5 bases between them. The DNA for the CDR3 is TGTGCCAGCAGTTTCGTCTCTGAAGCTTTCTTT. Protein sequence: CASSFVSEAFF.

V usage is TRBV5-6 and J usage is TRBJ1-5; a weak D match, TRBD1 (6 bases). The CDR3 covers 14 residues. V was clipped by 2 bases and J by 7 bases, with 13 bases between them. Germline V gene lookup returns CDR1 SGHDT and CDR2 YYEEEE. DNA of the CDR3: TGTGCCAGCAGCTTCCGGGCAGGGGAACAGCCCCAGCATTTT. The encoded protein is CASSFRAGEQPQHF.

The CDR3 DNA reads TGTGCCAGCAGCTTAGTGCGGGGAGTCGGCTCTGGAAACACCATATATTTT. Translating it yields CASSLVRGVGSGNTIYF. The chain couples TRBV7-9 to TRBJ1-3; the D is unclear. The CDR3 totals 17 residues. Germline V gene data show CDR1 as SEHNR and CDR2 as FQNEAQ (reference sequence). Deletions cut 1 base from V and 0 bases from J, with 13 bases between.

The DNA for the CDR3 is TGCGCCAGCAGCCTAGAGGGGGCCACTAGCACAGATACGCAGTATTTT. The encoded protein is CASSLEGATSTDTQYF. The rearrangement uses TRBV4-3 and TRBJ2-3; 7 positions match TRBD1. The CDR3 sequence is 16 residues long. With 4 bases clipped from V and 0 bases from J, the junction kept 7 bases outside the gene matches. Germline V gives CDR1 LGHNA, CDR2 YSLEER.

This chain links TRBV7-2 with TRBJ2-5, with 7 bases that match TRBD1. Germline CDR1 reads SGHTA; CDR2 reads FQGNSA. The junction had 9 bases not matched to a gene; V was cut back by 1 base and J by 4 bases. The CDR3 runs to 16 residues. This chain's CDR3 is CASSLGVSTGRETQYF. The DNA of the CDR3 is TGTGCCAGCAGCTTAGGAGTATCGACAGGGAGAGAGACCCAGTACTTC.

The table lists this clone with a few counts. This chain joins TRBV18 and TRBJ1-1, with D possibly TRBD1 on 5 matching bases. The ends were cut back, 3 bases at V and 4 bases at J, with 18 bases in the middle. Germline CDR1 KGHSH, CDR2 LQKENI. This CDR3 comprises 16 residues. CDR3: CASSPSGRGVGTEAFF. As DNA, the CDR3 is TGTGCCAGCTCACCCTCAGGTCGGGGGGTCGGCACTGAAGCTTTCTTT.

This clone was seen a single time. This chain connects TRBV5-5 to TRBJ2-7, with TRBD1 matching 7 bases. CDR1 SGHKS and CDR2 YYEKEE come from the germline V gene (reference sequence). The V gene end was trimmed by 0 bases and the J gene end by 3 bases; junction bases not matched to a gene: 12. The CDR3 is made up of 17 amino acids. CDR3 protein: CASSLEGIGQVFYEQYF. DNA of the CDR3: TGTGCCAGCAGCTTGGAGGGGATAGGACAGGTGTTCTACGAGCAGTACTTC.

The chain joins TRBV21-1 to TRBJ2-3; the table's D gene call, TRBD2, was not cross checked with the DNA. TRBV21-1 is a recognized pseudogene. The length of the CDR3 is 18 residues. The DNA of the CDR3 is TGTGCCAGCAGCAAAGGGGCCCTAACTAGCGACCGCACAGATACGCAGTATTTT. It yields the protein CASSKGALTSDRTDTQYF.

The gene calls are TRBV28 and TRBJ1-3; 9 bases are a match to TRBD1. The CDR3 consists of 15 residues. Germline assignment: CDR1 MDHEN and CDR2 SYDVKM. Trimming at V came to 7 bases and at J to 1 base, leaving 5 bases not matched to a gene. CDR3 DNA: TGTGCCAGCAAAAGACAGGGGGGGTCTGGAAACACCATATATTTT. This encodes CASKRQGGSGNTIYF.

This rearrangement joins TRBV5-4 to TRBJ2-7, with 7 bases lining up with TRBD2. This CDR3 is built from 14 residues. Germline CDR1 and CDR2: SGHNT and YYREEE (reference sequence). Losses at the gene ends were 2 bases for V and 0 bases for J; bases not matched to a gene: 2. The chain's CDR3 is CASSLSGGSYEQYF. CDR3 nucleotides: TGTGCCAGCAGCTTATCGGGAGGCTCCTACGAGCAGTACTTC.

The chain carries TRBV19 and TRBJ2-1, with 10 bases fitting TRBD2. Germline V gene data show CDR1 as LNHDA and CDR2 as SQIVND (reference sequence). V gave up 3 bases and J gave up 8 bases; unmatched junction bases: 10. The CDR3 is made up of 16 amino acids. The CDR3 spells CASSILAGEVVDEQFF. In DNA form, the CDR3 reads TGTGCCAGTAGTATCCTAGCGGGAGAAGTCGTGGATGAGCAGTTCTTC.

This chain connects TRBV2 to TRBJ1-1; TRBD1 aligns across 7 bases. The V gene's germline CDR1 is SNHLY and CDR2 FYNNEI. The CDR3 loop spans 13 amino acids. The V segment lost 6 bases and the J segment 3 bases; nucleotides outside the gene matches: 4. The CDR3 region is CASRATGDTEAFF. In DNA form, the CDR3 reads TGTGCCAGCAGAGCCACAGGGGACACTGAAGCTTTCTTT.

The chain recombines TRBV6-6 with TRBJ1-2; tentatively, D is TRBD1 (5 bases). CDR1 and CDR2 from the germline V gene are MNHNY and SVGAGI (reference sequence). V gave up 5 bases and J gave up 5 bases, with 15 bases separating them. This CDR3 spans 14 amino acids. In DNA, the CDR3 is TGTGCCAGCAGTATGCGGACATCATTGTATGGCTACACCTTC. Translating it yields CASSMRTSLYGYTF.

The V call is TRBV7-2, the J call TRBJ1-1, with a tentative D call TRBD1 (5 bases). The CDR3 length is 15 residues. Per the germline V gene, CDR1 is SGHTA and CDR2 is FQGNSA. V was pared by 3 bases and J by 3 bases, with 14 bases between. The CDR3 nucleotides are TGTGCCAGCAGCTTGCTTGGGGCCGGGCACACTGAAGCTTTCTTT. Translated, it gives CASSLLGAGHTEAFF.

The chain has TRBV28 and TRBJ1-2; D unclear. This CDR3 has 14 amino acids. From germline, CDR1 is MDHEN and CDR2 SYDVKM. The ends were cut back, 2 bases at V and 3 bases at J, with 10 bases in the middle. CDR3 loop: CASSLPSSYYGYTF. The CDR3 DNA sequence: TGTGCCAGCAGTTTACCAAGCTCCTACTATGGCTACACCTTC.

The chain employs TRBV5-1 and TRBJ2-5, with D perhaps matching TRBD2 (5 bases). This CDR3 spans 17 amino acids. Germline loops: CDR1 SGHRS, CDR2 YFSETQ. Trimming left V 0 bases short and J 1 base short, with 16 bases between. CDR3 DNA: TGCGCCAGCAGCTTGGCCCGGGATAGCATCAGCCAAGAGACCCAGTACTTC. The encoded protein is CASSLARDSISQETQYF.

The V and J genes are TRBV7-9 and TRBJ1-3; D gene unclear. The CDR3 is 15 residues long. Per the germline V gene, CDR1 is SEHNR and CDR2 is FQNEAQ (reference sequence). Trimming took off 2 bases at V and 0 bases at J, with 8 bases between the two ends. The CDR3 bases are TGTGCCAGCAGCTTACTACAGAGCTCTGGAAACACCATATATTTT. It codes for CASSLLQSSGNTIYF.